A single sample gave rise to the 21 T cell receptor beta chains below, sequenced in a study of a mutant IDH1 vaccine in newly diagnosed glioma. The data were produced by immunoSEQ multiplex PCR, yet TCRdb's version contains in-frame clones alone and is incomplete. The table shows 58,000 or so clones, with about 89% occurring only once. Their antigens are not known. Specified time point: week 23, last vaccination. Every single dose of the vaccine, 300 ug of mutant IDH1 20-mer peptide, came with topical imiquimod. The sequencing used PBMCs, collected from a glioma patient whose treatment included an IDH1 peptide vaccine. These receptors came from a man between 35 and 55 years old with glioma.

The chain joins TRBV29-1 to TRBJ2-7; D uncertain. CDR3 length equals 12 residues. CDR1 and CDR2 from the germline V gene are SQVTM and ANQGSEA. The V and J ends lost 4 bases and 6 bases respectively, with 13 bases between them. As DNA, the CDR3 is TGCAGCGTTGGTAAGGGCCCCTTCGAGCAGTACTTC. Amino acids: CSVGKGPFEQYF.

The rearrangement uses TRBV4-1 and TRBJ2-1; possible D gene TRBD2, 5 bases. V lost 1 base, J lost 5 bases, and 18 bases lay in between. Germline V lookup: CDR1 MGHRA, CDR2 YSYEKL. There are 17 residues in the CDR3. The CDR3 reads CASSQGPRDAGDNEQFF. The DNA for the CDR3 is TGCGCCAGCAGCCAAGGGCCCCGAGACGCGGGTGACAATGAGCAGTTCTTC.

The chain has TRBV4-2 and TRBJ2-1; D could derive from TRBD1 or TRBD2 (7 bases each). Germline assignment: CDR1 LGHNA and CDR2 YNFKEQ. The CDR3 is made up of 15 amino acids. V was trimmed by 4 bases and J by 7 bases, leaving 17 bases between them. As DNA, the CDR3 is TGTGCCAGCAGCCGCGACAGGGCGGGAGTGAATGAGCAGTTCTTC. Its protein product is CASSRDRAGVNEQFF.

This clone is medium-sized. This CDR3 reads CASSQGTGGADTQYF. CDR3 nucleotide sequence: TGCGCCAGCAGCCAAGGGACAGGGGGGGCAGATACGCAGTATTTT. The chain joins TRBV4-3 to TRBJ2-3; 10 nucleotides agree with TRBD1. CDR1 and CDR2 from the germline V gene are LGHNA and YSLEER. This CDR3 is built from 15 residues. J gave up 4 bases and V 1 base, and 2 bases lay outside the gene matches.

The chain is built from TRBV28 and TRBJ2-1; D not resolved. Germline-derived CDR1 and CDR2 are MDHEN and SYDVKM. CDR3 length equals 12 residues. V gave up 6 bases and J gave up 8 bases, with 11 bases separating them. The CDR3 coding sequence is TGTGCCAGCAGAGAGACCCGGGATGAGCAGTTCTTC. Residues: CASRETRDEQFF.

The chain uses TRBV18 and TRBJ2-1; TRBD2 matches 9 bases. The CDR3 sequence is 16 residues long. J gave up 5 bases and V 4 bases, and 9 bases lay outside the gene matches. Germline V CDR1 and CDR2: KGHSH, LQKENI. As DNA, the CDR3 is TGTGCCAGCTCACTTATTTCGGGACTAGCCAACAATGAGCAGTTCTTC. Its translation is CASSLISGLANNEQFF.

CDR3 sequence: CASSLPGGRAHEQYF. For the CDR3, the DNA is TGTGCCAGCAGTCTTCCCGGCGGGAGGGCCCACGAGCAGTACTTC. The V gene is TRBV28, the J gene TRBJ2-7; TRBD2 agrees at 9 bases. In germline, CDR1 is MDHEN, CDR2 SYDVKM. The CDR3 is 15 residues long. Germline trimming cut 5 bases from V and 5 bases from J; bases unmatched to any gene: 10.

This rearrangement joins TRBV28 to TRBJ2-5; 11 bases align to TRBD1. Germline CDR1 MDHEN, CDR2 SYDVKM. V shed 0 bases and J 5 bases; nucleotides not matched to a gene: 2. The CDR3 loop spans 15 amino acids. DNA for the CDR3: TGTGCCAGCAGTTTATGGGACAGGGGGCCTGAGACCCAGTACTTC. Its protein product is CASSLWDRGPETQYF.

This sequence joins TRBV4-3 and TRBJ1-1; no firm D call. Per the germline V gene, CDR1 is LGHNA and CDR2 is YSLEER. V was cut by 6 bases and J by 0 bases, with 14 bases left in between. The CDR3 is 15 residues long. The DNA of the CDR3 is TGCGCCAGCAGTAAGGCAGGTGGGGTGAACACTGAAGCTTTCTTT. This sequence encodes CASSKAGGVNTEAFF.

This clone was seen a handful of times. The chain recombines TRBV6-1 with TRBJ1-4; D is unresolved. Germline CDR1 MNHNS, CDR2 SASEGT. There are 13 residues in the CDR3. Trimming took off 6 bases at V and 5 bases at J, with 10 bases between the two ends. The CDR3 DNA sequence: TGTGCCAGCAGGACCCAGTCAAATGAAAAACTGTTTTTT. Translated, it gives CASRTQSNEKLFF.

This clone came up once. The chain couples TRBV6-6 to TRBJ2-5; TRBD1 matches 9 bases. The J call is uncertain, as TRBJ2-7 better fits the DNA end. The CDR3 is 16 residues long. Germline loops: CDR1 MNHNY, CDR2 SVGAGI (reference sequence). CDR3 sequence: CASSSQGQGRPYEQYF. The CDR3, as DNA: TGTGCCAGCAGTTCCCAAGGACAGGGGAGGCCCTACGAGCAGTACTTC.

In its sample, this clone was seen a few times. V is TRBV19 and J is TRBJ1-1; D remains ambiguous. V lost 7 bases to trimming and J lost 1 base, with 7 bases between them. The V gene's germline CDR1 is LNHDA and CDR2 SQIVND (reference sequence). This CDR3 is built from 12 residues. DNA of the CDR3: TGTGCCAGTAACGACAAGAACACTGAAGCTTTCTTT. Protein product: CASNDKNTEAFF.

This clone showed up just once. This chain links TRBV6-5 with TRBJ1-2; 7 bases are shared with TRBD1. CDR3 length: 12 residues. V trimming: 6 bases; J trimming: 5 bases; junction bases outside the gene matches: 3. The germline gives CDR1 MNHEY, CDR2 SVGAGI. DNA for the CDR3: TGTGCCAGCAGGACAGGGAGTTATGGCTACACCTTC. It yields the protein CASRTGSYGYTF.

This chain connects TRBV6-4 to TRBJ2-2; D is uncertain. This CDR3 is 14 amino acids long. V was pared by 2 bases and J by 5 bases, with 9 bases between. Germline CDR1 MRHNA, CDR2 SNTAGT. The CDR3 loop reads CASSDTVRTGELFF. The CDR3 DNA sequence: TGTGCCAGCAGTGACACTGTTCGGACCGGGGAGCTGTTTTTT.

There are a few counts of this clone. This chain joins TRBV12-5 and TRBJ1-4, with D hard to call. This CDR3 is built from 11 residues. The V end lost 6 bases, the J end lost 13 bases, and 12 bases lay between the germline ends. CDR1 and CDR2 (germline): LGHNT, FRNRAP. Here the CDR3 DNA reads TGTGCTAGTGGCGCGCTAGGGAGACTGTTTTTT. Its protein product is CASGALGRLFF.

The V gene is TRBV19, the J gene TRBJ1-5, with a possible D match to TRBD1 (5 bases). Germline loops: CDR1 LNHDA, CDR2 SQIVND (reference sequence). V was trimmed by 4 bases and J by 4 bases, leaving 11 bases between them. The CDR3 spans 14 residues. The CDR3 protein is CASSNRQLNQPQHF. The CDR3 DNA reads TGTGCCAGTAGTAATCGACAGCTAAATCAGCCCCAGCATTTT.

The chain has TRBV5-1 and TRBJ2-1; maybe TRBD1 (5 bases). V lost 0 bases, J lost 6 bases, and 10 bases lay in between. The germline V gene encodes CDR1 SGHRS and CDR2 YFSETQ. CDR3 size: 14 residues. This CDR3 reads CASSLVVGANEQFF. In DNA, the CDR3 is TGCGCCAGCAGCTTGGTAGTAGGGGCCAATGAGCAGTTCTTC.

The V gene is TRBV5-1, the J gene TRBJ2-7; 9 nucleotides match TRBD2. The trim removed 4 bases at V and 2 bases at J, leaving 7 bases unmatched. The CDR3 has 15 residues. The germline gives CDR1 SGHRS, CDR2 YFSETQ. CDR3 amino acids: CASSPGSGGPYEQYF. The CDR3 nucleotides read TGCGCCAGCAGCCCGGGTAGCGGGGGCCCCTACGAGCAGTACTTC.

The chain carries TRBV19 and TRBJ2-2; D remains ambiguous. The V end lost 5 bases, the J end lost 6 bases, and 7 bases lay between the germline ends. The CDR3 is made up of 12 amino acids. Germline V CDR1 and CDR2: LNHDA, SQIVND (reference sequence). The CDR3 reads CASSFRPGELFF. The DNA of the CDR3 is TGTGCCAGTAGTTTTCGGCCCGGGGAGCTGTTTTTT.

This chain uses TRBV5-5 with TRBJ1-2; the D is unclear. The CDR3 has 17 amino acids. CDR1 is SGHKS and CDR2 is YYEKEE in the germline V gene (reference sequence). V was cut by 4 bases and J by 2 bases, with 21 bases left in between. The CDR3 protein is CASSPSSRFLLNYGYTF. DNA for the CDR3: TGTGCCAGCAGCCCCAGTAGCCGATTCCTCCTAAACTATGGCTACACCTTC.

V and J are TRBV19 and TRBJ1-1; D might be TRBD1 (5 bases). Trimming left V 2 bases short and J 1 base short, with 14 bases between. Germline CDR1 LNHDA, CDR2 SQIVND (reference sequence). This CDR3 is built from 16 residues. The CDR3 DNA reads TGTGCCAGTAGTATAAGGGTCAGGGAAAGGAACACTGAAGCTTTCTTT. It encodes CASSIRVRERNTEAFF.